This record concerns one T cell receptor (beta chain) sequence. Germline CDR1 MNHNS, CDR2 SASEGT. V gave up 3 bases and J gave up 4 bases; unmatched junction bases: 1. The length of the CDR3 is 15 residues. These data are taken from a study of blood T cell repertoires in COVID-19. Looking at the study overall: The origin of the acute and convalescent COVID-19 samples was the United States, Italy and Spain.

Sequencing used immunoSEQ multiplex PCR; TCRdb keeps in-frame clones, though not all of them. This sample has about 150,000 clones, with 70% to 90% found just once. Sequencing was carried out using peripheral blood. The receptor was derived from a man between 65 and 80 years old with acute or convalescent COVID-19. V gene TRBV6-1 combines with J gene TRBJ2-1; 12 bases are a match to TRBD2. The CDR3 bases are TGTGCCAGCAGTGATGGGACTAGCGGGTACAATGAGCAGTTCTTC. Amino acid sequence: CASSDGTSGYNEQFF.